This is a list of T cell receptor beta chains from one sample in a study of blood T cell repertoires in COVID-19. The data were produced by immunoSEQ multiplex PCR, yet TCRdb's version contains in-frame clones alone and is incomplete. The data contain about 79,000 clones, approximately 90% of them seen just once; the ten biggest clones take up approximately 15%. Sequencing was performed on peripheral blood. All receptors derive from a man aged 70 or older with active or convalescent COVID-19. CDR3s include the opening cysteine and the closing phenylalanine or tryptophan. Fields, in order: D gene, clone size, V gene, J gene, CDR3 DNA, CDR3 protein. D genes are given only for firm matches. Only some rows state a clone size, as once, few, many or a class for expanded clones.

TRBD2	.	TRBV4-2	TRBJ2-2	TGTGCCAGCAGCCAAAGGCGGGGGGGATTCACCGGGGAGCTGTTTTTT	CASSQRRGGFTGELFF
.	.	TRBV16	TRBJ1-4	TGTGCCAGCAGCCAACAGGGAAATGAAAAACTGTTTTTT	CASSQQGNEKLFF
TRBD2	.	TRBV3-1/TRBV3-2	TRBJ2-7	TGTGCCAGCAGCCCCCCGGGACTAGCGGGGCTAAACTACGAGCAGTACTTC	CASSPPGLAGLNYEQYF
.	few	TRBV20-1	TRBJ2-7	TGCAGTGCTGGTGGCAGGGGGGACGACGAGCAGTACTTC	CSAGGRGDDEQYF
TRBD1	.	TRBV5-4	TRBJ1-4	TGTGCCAGCAGGGGGGTCGGGACAGGCGATGAAAAACTGTTTTTT	CASRGVGTGDEKLFF
TRBD2	.	TRBV19	TRBJ2-5	TGTGCCAGTAGTATAGGGATAGCGGGAGCTGCAGAGACCCAGTACTTC	CASSIGIAGAAETQYF
.	.	TRBV28	TRBJ1-1	TGTGCCAGCAGTTCCCCTACCGGTAACACTGAAGCTTTCTTT	CASSSPTGNTEAFF
.	.	TRBV23-1	TRBJ1-2	TGCGCCAGGAGGGGGGGAGTTGTCTATGGCTACACCTTC	CARRGGVVYGYTF
TRBD1	.	TRBV2	TRBJ2-7	TGTGCCAGTAGGGGACAGGGACCCGACGAGCAGTACTTC	CASRGQGPDEQYF
.	.	TRBV6-5	TRBJ1-2	TGTGCCAGCAGTTCCCCGGACAAAACCGCTGGCTACACCTTC	CASSSPDKTAGYTF
.	.	TRBV28	TRBJ1-5	TGTGCCAGCAGTTTAACGGGGGGAGGAAGGCAGCCCCAGCATTTT	CASSLTGGGRQPQHF
TRBD1	.	TRBV27	TRBJ2-3	TGTGCCAGCAGGGGGACAGGGGTGTTCGCAGATACGCAGTATTTT	CASRGTGVFADTQYF
.	.	TRBV5-1	TRBJ2-5	TGCGCCAGCAGCTCGAATCCGGGTAGTTCAGAGACCCAGTACTTC	CASSSNPGSSETQYF
.	.	TRBV18	TRBJ2-6	TGTGCCAGCTCACCGAGCCAGGGAAGCTCTGGGGCCAACGTCCTGACTTTC	CASSPSQGSSGANVLTF
.	few	TRBV5-1	TRBJ2-1	TGCGCCAGCAGCTTGGTCGAGGGTTACAATGAGCAGTTCTTC	CASSLVEGYNEQFF
.	.	TRBV6-2/TRBV6-3	TRBJ2-1	TGTGCCAGCAGTCGCCTTGGACAGAGCTCCTACAATGAGCAGTTCTTC	CASSRLGQSSYNEQFF
.	.	TRBV30	TRBJ2-7	TGTGCCTGGGACGAACTAGCTTCCAACGAGCAGTACTTC	CAWDELASNEQYF
.	once	TRBV5-4	TRBJ2-5	TGTGCCAGCAGCTTGGCCGGGTGGGAGACCCAGTACTTC	CASSLAGWETQYF
.	.	TRBV3-1/TRBV3-2	TRBJ2-5	TGTGCCAGCAGCTCCACGCAGAAGACCCAGTACTTC	CASSSTQKTQYF
.	.	TRBV4-3	TRBJ1-1	TGCGCCAGCAGCCAAGATTCGAGTCTGCCTGAAGCTTTCTTT	CASSQDSSLPEAFF
TRBD1	.	TRBV28	TRBJ1-3	TGTGCCAGCAGTTTAGCCAGGGGGTTCAGTTCGGACACCATATATTTT	CASSLARGFSSDTIYF
.	.	TRBV10-3	TRBJ1-1	TGTGCCATCAGGACACCGCTCGCTGAAGCTTTCTTT	CAIRTPLAEAFF
TRBD1	.	TRBV30	TRBJ1-1	TGTGCCTACCAACCCGGGACAGGGCTGAACACTGAAGCTTTCTTT	CAYQPGTGLNTEAFF
.	.	TRBV2	TRBJ1-2	TGTGCCAGCAGTGAAACGGGGAGCTACACCTTC	CASSETGSYTF
.	.	TRBV5-1	TRBJ1-2	TGCGCCAGCAGCTTGGGCGCGGCAGTCGGCGGCTATGGCTACACCTTC	CASSLGAAVGGYGYTF
.	.	TRBV12-3/TRBV12-4	TRBJ2-7	TGTGCCAGCAGTTTAGCAGGGGGCGAGCAGTACTTC	CASSLAGGEQYF
.	.	TRBV9	TRBJ2-1	TGTGCCAGCAGAGCAGTATCGGGCAATGAGCAGTTCTTC	CASRAVSGNEQFF
TRBD1	.	TRBV9	TRBJ2-4	TGTGCCAGCAGCCCGGACAGGGGAGGGAACATTCAGTACTTC	CASSPDRGGNIQYF
TRBD1	.	TRBV5-1	TRBJ2-7	TGCGCCAGCAGCTCGCAGGGGGCGGTGCGGCACGAGCAGTACTTC	CASSSQGAVRHEQYF
.	.	TRBV28	TRBJ1-5	TGTGCCAGCAGTTTAAGAGGTCTCGGAGGACCCCAGCATTTT	CASSLRGLGGPQHF
.	.	TRBV28	TRBJ1-5	TGTGCCAGCAGTCTACTTAATGGCAATCAGCCCCAGCATTTT	CASSLLNGNQPQHF
TRBD1	.	TRBV3-1/TRBV3-2	TRBJ2-6	TGTGCCAGCAGCCAAAAGGGACAGGGGTTCTCTGGGGCCAACGTCCTGACTTTC	CASSQKGQGFSGANVLTF
TRBD1	.	TRBV5-1	TRBJ2-2	TGCGCCAGCAAAAGGGACAGGGGGAACACCGGGGAGCTGTTTTTT	CASKRDRGNTGELFF
TRBD2	.	TRBV29-1	TRBJ2-1	TGCAGCGTTCGTGGTAGCGGGATTTCTGAGCAGTTCTTC	CSVRGSGISEQFF
.	.	TRBV5-8	TRBJ1-5	TGTGCCAGCAGCACTGTTGGAGGGTTGGGCAATCAGCCCCAGCATTTT	CASSTVGGLGNQPQHF
TRBD1	.	TRBV5-1	TRBJ2-7	TGCGCCAGCAGCGGGACAGGAGACGAGCAGTACTTC	CASSGTGDEQYF
TRBD1	.	TRBV6-5	TRBJ2-3	TGTGCCAGCAGTCGGGACAGGGGAGTCACAGATACGCAGTATTTT	CASSRDRGVTDTQYF
.	.	TRBV28	TRBJ2-7	TGTGCCAGCAGTTTCCCAAATGGGGCAGGAGTCTACGAGCAGTACTTC	CASSFPNGAGVYEQYF
TRBD1	.	TRBV19	TRBJ2-6	TGTGCCAGTAAGAAACAGGGGGCTGGGGCCAACGTCCTGACTTTC	CASKKQGAGANVLTF
.	.	TRBV6-4	TRBJ1-4	TGTGCCAGCAAGGGGCCGGATGAAAAACTGTTTTTT	CASKGPDEKLFF
TRBD2	.	TRBV6-2/TRBV6-3	TRBJ2-7	TGTGCCAGCAGTTACCCCACTAGCGGGAAGATATCCTACGAGCAGTACTTC	CASSYPTSGKISYEQYF